Sequencing of this T cell receptor (beta chain) was carried out in a study of cytomegalovirus exposure and HLA in healthy donors. Study results and limitations: In an earlier analysis, about 87% or about 30%: the productive usage of most TCR beta V segments. HLA alleles were associated with 17,000 or so TCR beta sequences in a later analysis at 0.05 false discovery rate.

This clone occurred a few times. The antigen is unknown. The V gene end was trimmed by 3 bases and the J gene end by 2 bases; junction bases not matched to a gene: 3. Germline V lookup: CDR1 MNHEY, CDR2 SMNVEV (reference sequence). The CDR3 length is 15 residues. Use of 60 Vbeta and 13 Jbeta primers characterized the PCR. In the authors' methods: Among the unique TCR beta chains that a later analysis counted, about 84 million in all, roughly 11 million were shared. TCRdb's copy holds only in-frame clones and misses some; the assay was immunoSEQ multiplex PCR. V and J calls plus clone size are reproduced from that table; the DNA served to infer D and trimming. The table shows 120,000 to 150,000 clones, with less than 80% occurring only once.

The chain has TRBV27 and TRBJ1-5; 8 bases are a match to TRBD1. This TCR was sampled from a woman between 50 and 59 years old in good health and CMV-seropositive. The source material was PBMCs. Here the CDR3 reads CASSFGQGGNQPQHF. The CDR3 bases are TGTGCCAGCAGTTTCGGACAGGGAGGCAATCAGCCCCAGCATTTT.